This T cell receptor (beta chain) was captured in a study of beta chain features in type 1 diabetes. Study-level background: Cell yields, age and gender were similar between patients and healthy donors.

Findings of the study overall: The analysis here could not establish whether HLA type shapes TCRB rearrangement.

This clone was recorded many times. Its target is unknown. The study reverse transcribed the entire isolated RNA, so it sequenced expressed TCRB transcripts. Using immunoSEQ multiplex PCR, the repertoire was profiled, and TCRdb retains in-frame clones only, with some absent. The repertoire has more than 110,000 clones, roughly 7.2% of them found once; the top ten carry about 1.4%. J gave up 1 base and V 1 base, and 2 bases lay outside the gene matches. From germline, CDR1 is KGHSH and CDR2 LQKENI. CDR3 length equals 15 residues. This TCR was sampled from a woman in her twenties or thirties in good health. Sequencing was performed on central memory CD4+ T cells from blood. The J gene is TRBJ2-7, the V gene TRBV18, with 9 bases that match TRBD2. The CDR3 DNA follows: TGTGCCAGCTCACCACGACTAGCGGAGTCCTACGAGCAGTACTTC. Protein product: CASSPRLAESYEQYF.